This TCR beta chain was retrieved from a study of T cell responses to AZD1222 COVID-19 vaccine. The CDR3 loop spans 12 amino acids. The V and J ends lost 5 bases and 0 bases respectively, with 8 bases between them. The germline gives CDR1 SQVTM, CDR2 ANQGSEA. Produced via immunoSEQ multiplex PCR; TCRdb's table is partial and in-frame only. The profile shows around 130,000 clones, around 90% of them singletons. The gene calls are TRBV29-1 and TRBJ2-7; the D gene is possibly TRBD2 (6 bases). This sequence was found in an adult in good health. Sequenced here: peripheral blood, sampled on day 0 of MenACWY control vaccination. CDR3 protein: CSVRRDSYEQYF. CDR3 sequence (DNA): TGCAGCGTTCGGCGGGACTCCTACGAGCAGTACTTC.